These T cell receptor beta chains were read from a single sample in a study of CD8 T cells in ankylosing spondylitis. TCRdb itself ran the 5' RACE reads through MiXCR, one entry per CDR3 protein. The sample lists approximately 290,000 distinct CDR3 sequences; less than 25% were seen once. The sequencing input was blood, either unsorted or a sorted T cell fraction (not recorded which). These receptors were collected from a female donor with ankylosing spondylitis or in good health (not recorded which). CDR3s include the opening cysteine and the closing phenylalanine or tryptophan. D genes are given only for firm matches. Rows may omit the clone size; those that give it use once, few, many or a size class.

CDR3aa	CDR3nt	d_gene	abundance	v_gene	j_gene
CASRPRTSGMPNEQFF	TGTGCCAGCCGACCCAGGACTAGCGGGATGCCCAATGAGCAGTTCTTC	TRBD2	NA	TRBV2	TRBJ2-1
CSVSWGTGGFEKLFF	TGCAGCGTTTCCTGGGGGACAGGGGGATTTGAAAAACTGTTTTTT	TRBD1	NA	TRBV29-1	TRBJ1-4
CASSLEGSGWSKDNEQFF	TGCGCCAGCAGCTTGGAGGGGTCAGGGTGGTCCAAAGACAATGAGCAGTTCTTC	NA	few	TRBV5-1	TRBJ2-1
CASSFYAPRRGEQFF	TGTGCCAGCAGTTTCTACGCCCCTCGGAGGGGTGAGCAGTTCTTC	NA	few	TRBV28	TRBJ2-1
CASSSKREDTGELFF	TGTGCCAGCAGCTCAAAACGGGAGGACACCGGGGAGCTGTTTTTT	TRBD2	NA	TRBV7-7	TRBJ2-2
CASSFGGGPNEQFF	TGTGCCAGCAGTTTTGGCGGGGGGCCCAATGAGCAGTTCTTC	TRBD2	once	TRBV7-8	TRBJ2-1
CASRGTGTSGANVLTF	TGTGCCAGCAGAGGGACAGGGACCTCTGGGGCCAACGTCCTGACTTTC	TRBD1	NA	TRBV6-1	TRBJ2-6
CASSVGTSGSYEQYF	TGTGCCAGCTCTGTCGGGACTAGCGGGAGCTACGAGCAGTACTTC	TRBD2	few	TRBV18	TRBJ2-7
CASSYSTGTGGYEQYF	TGTGCCAGCAGTTACTCGACTGGGACAGGGGGCTACGAGCAGTACTTC	TRBD1	few	TRBV6-5	TRBJ2-7
CASSESGTRAGGSPLHF	TGTGCCAGCAGTGAATCCGGAACCAGGGCGGGCGGGTCACCCCTCCACTTT	NA	few	TRBV25-1	TRBJ1-6
CATHSGVTNEQFF	TGTGCCACACACTCTGGGGTCACCAATGAGCAGTTCTTC	NA	NA	TRBV3-1	TRBJ2-1
CNPDSRTDTQYF	TGCAACCCAGACTCCCGCACAGATACGCAGTATTTT	NA	few	TRBV20-1	TRBJ2-3
CASSYHRGSNYEQYF	TGTGCCAGCAGTTATCACAGGGGTTCCAACTACGAGCAGTACTTC	TRBD1	NA	TRBV7-2	TRBJ2-7
CYVGGSYNEQFF	TGCTACGTAGGTGGGTCCTACAATGAGCAGTTCTTC	NA	many	TRBV10-1	TRBJ2-1
CASSSTGETQYF	TGTGCCAGCAGCTCGACAGGGGAGACCCAGTACTTC	TRBD1	many	TRBV3-1	TRBJ2-5